This is a list of T cell receptor beta chains from one sample in a study of T cell responses to AZD1222 COVID-19 vaccine. The data were produced by immunoSEQ multiplex PCR, yet TCRdb's version contains in-frame clones alone and is incomplete. The sample shows more than 95,000 clones, 90% of them seen only once. Sequences were derived from peripheral blood, sampled on day 0 of AZD1222 vaccination. Receptors were obtained from an adult in good health. The CDR3 runs from the conserved cysteine through the conserved F or W. The D gene is left open where the match is weak. Clone size appears in some rows only: once, few, many, or a class for an expanded clone.

v_gene,j_gene,len,abundance,d_gene,CDR3aa,CDR3nt
TRBV7-9,TRBJ2-5,14,.,.,CASSLAPIGETQYF,TGTGCCAGCAGCTTAGCACCGATCGGGGAGACCCAGTACTTC
TRBV20-1,TRBJ2-1,10,once,.,CSATLNEQFF,TGCAGTGCTACCCTCAATGAGCAGTTCTTC
TRBV29-1,TRBJ1-2,12,.,TRBD1,CSVRQGDYGYTF,TGCAGCGTCCGTCAGGGGGACTATGGCTACACCTTC
TRBV4-1,TRBJ1-5,16,once,.,CASSQGRGRGNQPQHF,TGCGCCAGCAGCCAAGGCCGCGGGCGAGGCAATCAGCCCCAGCATTTT
TRBV6-5,TRBJ2-7,15,.,TRBD2,CASSLGTSEAYEQYF,TGTGCCAGCAGCCTCGGGACTAGCGAAGCCTACGAGCAGTACTTC
TRBV3-1/TRBV3-2,TRBJ2-3,13,once,.,CASSSPGADTQYF,TGTGCCAGCAGCTCCCCGGGGGCAGATACGCAGTATTTT
TRBV18,TRBJ2-7,13,.,.,CASSPGRDNEQYF,TGTGCCAGCTCACCCGGACGGGACAACGAGCAGTACTTC
TRBV27,TRBJ1-5,16,few,TRBD1,CASSLVAGQGNQPQHF,TGTGCCAGCAGTTTAGTAGCGGGACAGGGGAATCAGCCCCAGCATTTT
TRBV5-1,TRBJ2-2,14,.,TRBD2,CASSLGGGTGELFF,TGCGCCAGCAGCTTGGGCGGGGGCACCGGGGAGCTGTTTTTT
TRBV7-6,TRBJ1-4,15,.,.,CASSEDRSTNEKLFF,TGTGCCAGCAGCGAAGACAGATCAACTAATGAAAAACTGTTTTTT
TRBV7-2,TRBJ1-3,17,.,TRBD1,CASSLETGGHSGNTIYF,TGTGCCAGCAGCCTAGAGACAGGGGGCCACTCTGGAAACACCATATATTTT
TRBV5-4,TRBJ2-2,12,.,.,CASSAPPGELFF,TGTGCCAGCAGCGCACCGCCCGGGGAGCTGTTTTTT